The clone carrying this T cell receptor beta chain has more than one count but fewer than ten. Its antigen remains unknown. The sample is drawn from a study of blood T cells in healthy people across ages. The authors ran a second PCR of roughly 7 to 11 cycles using a sample-barcoded 5' primer and a J-beta primer mix. One entry per CDR3 protein, called by TCRdb with MiXCR from the 5' RACE reads. The sample carries 1.5 million to 2 million distinct CDR3 sequences, roughly 49% recorded once. Points from the study as a whole: More naive CD4+ cells and higher diversity were found in long-lived than in aged donors.

Trimming at V came to 2 bases and at J to 9 bases, leaving 8 bases not matched to a gene. The CDR3 totals 14 residues. This sequence was found in a woman in her forties in good health. The V call is TRBV12-3 or TRBV12-4, the J call TRBJ1-2; 8 nucleotides align to TRBD1. Sequenced sample: blood. The chain's CDR3 is CASSLLGQGGSYTF. Here the CDR3 DNA reads TGTGCCAGCAGTTTACTCGGACAGGGTGGGAGCTACACCTTC.